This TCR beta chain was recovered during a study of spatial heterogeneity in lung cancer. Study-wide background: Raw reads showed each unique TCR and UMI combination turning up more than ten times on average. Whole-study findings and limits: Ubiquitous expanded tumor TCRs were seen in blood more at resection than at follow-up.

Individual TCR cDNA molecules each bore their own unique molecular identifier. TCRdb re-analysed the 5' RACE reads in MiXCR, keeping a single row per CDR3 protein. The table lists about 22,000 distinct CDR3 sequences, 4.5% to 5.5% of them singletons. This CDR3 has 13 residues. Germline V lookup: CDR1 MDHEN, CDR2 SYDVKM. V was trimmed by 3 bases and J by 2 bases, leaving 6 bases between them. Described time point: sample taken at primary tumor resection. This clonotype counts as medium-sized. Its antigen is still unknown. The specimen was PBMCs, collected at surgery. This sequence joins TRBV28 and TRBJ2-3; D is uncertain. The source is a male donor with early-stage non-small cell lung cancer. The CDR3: CASSFADTDTQYF. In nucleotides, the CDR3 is TGTGCCAGCAGTTTTGCAGACACAGATACGCAGTATTTT.